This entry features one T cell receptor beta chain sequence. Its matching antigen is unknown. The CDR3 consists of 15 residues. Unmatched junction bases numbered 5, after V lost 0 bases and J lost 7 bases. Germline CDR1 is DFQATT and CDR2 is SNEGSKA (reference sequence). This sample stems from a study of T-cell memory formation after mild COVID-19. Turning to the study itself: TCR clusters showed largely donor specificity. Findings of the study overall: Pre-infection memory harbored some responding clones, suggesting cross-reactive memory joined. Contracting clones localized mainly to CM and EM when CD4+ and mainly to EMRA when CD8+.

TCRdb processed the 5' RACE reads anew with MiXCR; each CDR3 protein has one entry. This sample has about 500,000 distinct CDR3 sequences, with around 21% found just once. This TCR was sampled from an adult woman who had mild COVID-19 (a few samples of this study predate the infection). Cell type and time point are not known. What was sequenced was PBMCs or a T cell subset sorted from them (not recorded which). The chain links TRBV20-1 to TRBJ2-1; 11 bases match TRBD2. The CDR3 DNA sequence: TGCAGTGCTAGAGATCGAACTAGCGGGGGTAATGAGCAGTTCTTC. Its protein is CSARDRTSGGNEQFF.